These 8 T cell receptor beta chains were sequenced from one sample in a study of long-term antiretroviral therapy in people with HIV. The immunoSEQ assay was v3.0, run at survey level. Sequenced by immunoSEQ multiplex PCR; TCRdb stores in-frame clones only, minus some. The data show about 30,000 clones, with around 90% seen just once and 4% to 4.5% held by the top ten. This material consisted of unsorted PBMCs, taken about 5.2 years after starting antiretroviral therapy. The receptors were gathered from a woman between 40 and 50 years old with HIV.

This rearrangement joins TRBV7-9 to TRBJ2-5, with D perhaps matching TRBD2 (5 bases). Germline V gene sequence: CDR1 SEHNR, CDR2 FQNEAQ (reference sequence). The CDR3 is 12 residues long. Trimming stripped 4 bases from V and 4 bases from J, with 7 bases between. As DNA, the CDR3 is TGTGCCAGCAGCTGGGAGACAGAGACCCAGTACTTC. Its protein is CASSWETETQYF.

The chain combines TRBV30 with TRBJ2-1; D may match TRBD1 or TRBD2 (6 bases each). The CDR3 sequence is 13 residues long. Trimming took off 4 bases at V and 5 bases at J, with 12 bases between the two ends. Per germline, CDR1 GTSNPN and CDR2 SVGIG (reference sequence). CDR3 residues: CAWTGEVDNEQFF. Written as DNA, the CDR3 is TGTGCCTGGACAGGGGAGGTGGACAATGAGCAGTTCTTC.

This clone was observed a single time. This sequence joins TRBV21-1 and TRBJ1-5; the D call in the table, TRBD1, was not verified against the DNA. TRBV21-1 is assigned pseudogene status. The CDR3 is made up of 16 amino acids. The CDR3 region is CASSLRRDMLHQPQHF. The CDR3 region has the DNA TGTGCCAGCAGCTTGCGACGGGACATGTTACATCAGCCCCAGCATTTT.

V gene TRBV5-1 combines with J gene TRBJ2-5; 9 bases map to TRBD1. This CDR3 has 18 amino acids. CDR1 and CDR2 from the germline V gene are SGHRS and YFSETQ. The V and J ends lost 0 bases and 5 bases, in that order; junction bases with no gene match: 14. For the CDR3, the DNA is TGCGCCAGCAGCTTGGTGCCCACAGGGGGCGGAGGTGGGGAGACCCAGTACTTC. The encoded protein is CASSLVPTGGGGGETQYF.

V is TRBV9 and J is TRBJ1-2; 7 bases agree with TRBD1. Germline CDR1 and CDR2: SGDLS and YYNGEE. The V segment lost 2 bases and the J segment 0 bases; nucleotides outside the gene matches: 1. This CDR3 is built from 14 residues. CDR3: CASSVQGANYGYTF. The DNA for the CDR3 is TGTGCCAGCAGCGTCCAGGGGGCTAACTATGGCTACACCTTC.

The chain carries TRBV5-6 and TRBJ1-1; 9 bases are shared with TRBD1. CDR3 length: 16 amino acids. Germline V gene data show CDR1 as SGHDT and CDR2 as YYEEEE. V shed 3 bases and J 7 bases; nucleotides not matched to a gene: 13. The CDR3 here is CASSSGGQGKFSEAFF. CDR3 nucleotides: TGTGCCAGCAGCTCGGGGGGACAGGGAAAGTTTAGTGAAGCTTTCTTT.

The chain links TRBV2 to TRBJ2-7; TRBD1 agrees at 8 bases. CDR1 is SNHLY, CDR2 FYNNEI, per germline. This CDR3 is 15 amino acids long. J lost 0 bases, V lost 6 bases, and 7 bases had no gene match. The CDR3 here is CASRSGQGPSYEQYF. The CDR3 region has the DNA TGTGCCAGCAGATCCGGACAGGGTCCCTCCTACGAGCAGTACTTC.

The CDR3, as DNA: TGTGCCAGCAGTGAAGGTAGCGGCCGCTACGAGCAGTACTTC. It is translated as CASSEGSGRYEQYF. V is TRBV6-1 and J is TRBJ2-7; possible D gene TRBD2, 6 bases. The CDR3 totals 14 residues. Germline V gene data show CDR1 as MNHNS and CDR2 as SASEGT. V lost 1 base to trimming and J lost 3 bases, with 10 bases between them.